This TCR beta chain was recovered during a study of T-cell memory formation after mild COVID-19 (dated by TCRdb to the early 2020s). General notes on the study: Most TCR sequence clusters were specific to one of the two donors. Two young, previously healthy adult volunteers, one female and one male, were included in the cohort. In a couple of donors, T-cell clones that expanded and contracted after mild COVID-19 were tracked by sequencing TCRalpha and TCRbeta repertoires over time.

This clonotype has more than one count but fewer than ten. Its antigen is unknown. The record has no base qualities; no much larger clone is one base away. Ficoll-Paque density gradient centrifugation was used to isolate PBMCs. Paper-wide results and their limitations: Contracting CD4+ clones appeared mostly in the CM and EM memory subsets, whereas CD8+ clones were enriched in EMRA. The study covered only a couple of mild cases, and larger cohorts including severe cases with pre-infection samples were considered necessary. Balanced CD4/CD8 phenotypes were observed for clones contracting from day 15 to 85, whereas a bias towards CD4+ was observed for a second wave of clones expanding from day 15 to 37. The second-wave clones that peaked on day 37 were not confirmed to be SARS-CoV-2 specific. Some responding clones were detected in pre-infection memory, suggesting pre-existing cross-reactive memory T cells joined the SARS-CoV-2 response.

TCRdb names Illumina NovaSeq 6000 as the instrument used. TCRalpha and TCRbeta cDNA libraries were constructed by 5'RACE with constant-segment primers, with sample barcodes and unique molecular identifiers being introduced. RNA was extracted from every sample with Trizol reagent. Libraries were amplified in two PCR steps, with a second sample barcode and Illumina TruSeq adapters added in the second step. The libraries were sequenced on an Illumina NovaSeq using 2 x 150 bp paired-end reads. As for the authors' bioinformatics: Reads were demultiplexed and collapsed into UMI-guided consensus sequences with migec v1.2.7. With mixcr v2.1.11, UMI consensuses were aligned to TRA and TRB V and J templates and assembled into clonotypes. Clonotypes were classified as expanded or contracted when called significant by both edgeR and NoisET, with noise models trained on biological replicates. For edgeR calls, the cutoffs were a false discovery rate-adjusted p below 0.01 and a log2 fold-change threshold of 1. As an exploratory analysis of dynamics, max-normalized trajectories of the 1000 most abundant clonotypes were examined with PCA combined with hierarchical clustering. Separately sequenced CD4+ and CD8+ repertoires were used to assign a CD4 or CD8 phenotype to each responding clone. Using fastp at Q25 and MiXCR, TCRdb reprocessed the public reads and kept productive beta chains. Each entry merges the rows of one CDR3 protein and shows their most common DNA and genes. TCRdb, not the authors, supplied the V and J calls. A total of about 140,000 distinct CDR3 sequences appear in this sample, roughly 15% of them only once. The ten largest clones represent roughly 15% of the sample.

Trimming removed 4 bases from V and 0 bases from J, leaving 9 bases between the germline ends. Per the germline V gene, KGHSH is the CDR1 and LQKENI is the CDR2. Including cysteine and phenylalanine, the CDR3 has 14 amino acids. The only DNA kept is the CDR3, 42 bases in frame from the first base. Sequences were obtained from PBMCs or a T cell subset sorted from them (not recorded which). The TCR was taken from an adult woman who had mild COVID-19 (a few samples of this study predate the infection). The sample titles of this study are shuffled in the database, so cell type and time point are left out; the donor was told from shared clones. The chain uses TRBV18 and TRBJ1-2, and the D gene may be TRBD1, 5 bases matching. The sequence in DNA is TGTGCCAGCTCACTCGACAGATCTAACTATGGCTACACCTTC. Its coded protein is CASSLDRSNYGYTF.